These 25 T cell receptor beta chains were sequenced from one sample in a study of OX40 agonist ivuxolimab in advanced cancers. Preparation of the library involved the immunoSEQ multiplex PCR assay. TCRdb holds this immuneACCESS table with in-frame rearrangements only. Some clones are missing; in checked studies, unresolved V genes explain under half, and the rest has no known cause. The sample includes tens of thousands of clones, with more than 75% observed a single time. Clones ranked in the top ten supply approximately 0.43% of the sample. The source was CD4+ or CD8+ T cells sorted from blood, collected in a trial of the OX40 agonist ivuxolimab. The receptors come from an adult with an advanced solid tumor such as melanoma, head and neck, liver or kidney cancer.

The chain joins TRBV29-1 to TRBJ2-5; 9 nucleotides align to TRBD1. The CDR3 has 13 amino acids. Germline loops: CDR1 SQVTM, CDR2 ANQGSEA. The ends lost 7 bases at V and 5 bases at J; junction bases unmatched: 8. The CDR3 DNA reads as TGCAGCGCTACAGGACAGGGGACGGAGACCCAGTACTTC. It codes for CSATGQGTETQYF.

The V call is TRBV6-6, the J call TRBJ2-2; the D gene is possibly TRBD1 (6 bases). The germline V gene has CDR1 MNHNY and CDR2 SVGAGI (reference sequence). Trimming removed 2 bases from V and 4 bases from J, with 11 bases in between. The CDR3 loop spans 15 amino acids. DNA for the CDR3: TGTGCCAGCAGTTACGGCGGCAGGGGCACCGGGGAGCTGTTTTTT. Translating it yields CASSYGGRGTGELFF.

Comments on this clone: One end of the junction varies from germline; a read error may be responsible. This chain connects TRBV7-9 to TRBJ1-2; tentative D call: TRBD1 (5 bases). The CDR3 length is 15 residues. CDR1 SEHNR and CDR2 FQNEAQ come from the germline V gene (reference sequence). CDR3 amino acids: CASTLGAVLKNGYTF. CDR3 DNA sequence: TGTGCCAGCACCTTAGGGGCGGTTTTAAAGAATGGCTACACCTTC.

V gene TRBV7-7 combines with J gene TRBJ2-5; D possibly corresponds to TRBD2 (6 bases). Germline loops: CDR1 SSHAT, CDR2 FNYEAQ (reference sequence). The CDR3 covers 15 residues. CDR3 protein: CASAARGTDQETQYF. Here the CDR3 DNA reads TGTGCTAGCGCCGCCCGGGGGACGGACCAAGAGACCCAGTACTTC.

The rearrangement uses TRBV6-4 and TRBJ1-2; 10 bases line up with TRBD1. J gave up 4 bases and V 5 bases, and 7 bases lay outside the gene matches. Per the germline V gene, CDR1 is MRHNA and CDR2 is SNTAGT. The CDR3 is made up of 15 amino acids. The CDR3, as DNA: TGTGCCAGCAGTTTATCCGGGACAGGGGCCTATGGCTACACCTTC. Translation: CASSLSGTGAYGYTF.

The V call is TRBV10-3, the J call TRBJ2-7, with 9 bases that match TRBD1. Germline V lookup: CDR1 ENHRY, CDR2 SYGVKD. V dropped 9 bases and J dropped 4; count of bases not matched to a gene: 10. The CDR3 spans 14 residues. The CDR3 region is CAISQGAVEYEQYF. CDR3 sequence (DNA): TGTGCCATTTCACAGGGGGCCGTCGAGTACGAGCAGTACTTC.

The rearrangement uses TRBV29-1 and TRBJ1-2; D might be TRBD1 (6 bases). Trimming took off 0 bases at V and 5 bases at J, with 19 bases between the two ends. Germline CDR1 is SQVTM and CDR2 is ANQGSEA. The CDR3 consists of 16 residues. The CDR3 bases are TGCAGCGTTGAAGAGGGGGGACAAGCTTATTCTTATGGCTACACCTTC. It is translated as CSVEEGGQAYSYGYTF. Full variable domain (outside the CDR3, taken from reference TRBV29-1 and TRBJ1-2): SAVISQKPSRDICQRGTSLTIQCQVDSQVTMMFWYRQQPGQSLTLIATANQGSEATYESGFVIDKFPISRPNLTFSTLTVSNMSPEDSSIYLCSVEEGGQAYSYGYTFGSGTRLTVV.

This chain connects TRBV6-1 to TRBJ1-3, with 9 nucleotides matching TRBD1. Germline V gives CDR1 MNHNS, CDR2 SASEGT. CDR3 size: 16 residues. The junction had 8 bases not matched to a gene; V was cut back by 6 bases and J by 2 bases. CDR3 sequence reads: CASSEQGAQAGNTIYF. The CDR3 nucleotides are TGTGCCAGCAGCGAACAGGGGGCGCAAGCTGGAAACACCATATATTTT.

The V gene is TRBV14, the J gene TRBJ2-3, with a weak D call TRBD2 (6 bases). This CDR3 spans 15 amino acids. Trimming removed 4 bases from V and 4 bases from J, with 15 bases in between. From germline, CDR1 is SGHDN and CDR2 FVKESK. The CDR3 loop is CASSPRASDADTQYF. The CDR3 nucleotides are TGTGCCAGCAGCCCACGGGCTAGCGACGCAGATACGCAGTATTTT.

In DNA form, the CDR3 reads TGCAGTGGTGGAGTCACAGATACGCAGTATTTT. Protein: CSGGVTDTQYF. The chain joins TRBV20-1 to TRBJ2-3; D gene ambiguous. Between the trimmed V and J ends, which lost 7 bases and 2 bases, there was a span of 7 bases. This CDR3 contains 11 residues. Germline V CDR1 and CDR2: DFQATT, SNEGSKA (reference sequence).

This clone came up once. The V and J genes are TRBV18 and TRBJ2-2; perhaps TRBD2 as D (6 bases). CDR1 is KGHSH, CDR2 LQKENI, per germline. Deletions cut 3 bases from V and 8 bases from J, with 13 bases between. The CDR3 runs 14 residues. The CDR3 loop reads CASSPRLDSGELFF. The CDR3 coding sequence is TGTGCCAGCTCACCCAGACTAGACTCGGGGGAGCTGTTTTTT.

This chain links TRBV2 with TRBJ2-6; D call uncertain. CDR1 is SNHLY, CDR2 FYNNEI, per germline. The CDR3 is 15 amino acids. V was clipped by 5 bases and J by 0 bases, with 8 bases between them. CDR3 residues: CASSPVVSGANVLTF. Written as DNA, the CDR3 is TGTGCCAGCAGTCCCGTAGTCTCTGGGGCCAACGTCCTGACTTTC.

The CDR3 is CASSLGGGLSNQPQHF. As DNA, the CDR3 is TGTGCCAGCAGCTTGGGGGGGGGTTTAAGCAATCAGCCCCAGCATTTT. The rearrangement joins TRBV5-4 to TRBJ1-5; D is perhaps TRBD1 (5 bases). Trimming left V 0 bases short and J 1 base short, with 11 bases between. Looked up from germline, CDR1 is SGHNT and CDR2 is YYREEE (reference sequence). The CDR3 runs to 16 residues.

This chain links TRBV7-3 with TRBJ2-3; D possibly corresponds to TRBD1 (5 bases). The CDR3 consists of 15 residues. V was clipped by 3 bases and J by 2 bases, with 12 bases between them. Germline CDR1 is SGHTA and CDR2 is FQGTGA. The CDR3 DNA reads TGTGCCAGCAGCTTTGGTGGGGCCACCACAGATACGCAGTATTTT. Its translation is CASSFGGATTDTQYF.

J is TRBJ2-2 and V is TRBV7-2; 9 nucleotides align to TRBD1. Trimming removed 5 bases from V and 6 bases from J; junction bases left unmatched: 13. The germline V gene encodes CDR1 SGHTA and CDR2 FQGNSA. The CDR3 has 17 amino acids. CDR3 in amino acids: CASSAGLGTGLSGELFF. The CDR3 DNA reads as TGTGCCAGCAGCGCAGGACTCGGGACAGGGTTATCCGGGGAGCTGTTTTTT.

The chain carries TRBV23-1 and TRBJ1-1; D unresolved. TRBV23-1 is an ORF for which the function is uncertain. CDR3 length: 16 amino acids. V was clipped by 2 bases and J by 0 bases, with 13 bases between them. Here the CDR3 reads CASSQPTLWMNTEAFF. The CDR3 DNA reads as TGCGCCAGCAGTCAACCGACCCTTTGGATGAACACTGAAGCTTTCTTT.

This clone has just one count. The chain links TRBV2 to TRBJ2-2, with D tentatively TRBD2 (6 bases). There are 14 residues in the CDR3. Germline V gene data show CDR1 as SNHLY and CDR2 as FYNNEI. The V end lost 6 bases, the J end lost 6 bases, and 14 bases lay between the germline ends. The CDR3 nucleotides read TGTGCCAGCAGAAGACTCGGGAGTCCCGGGGAGCTGTTTTTT. Translating it yields CASRRLGSPGELFF.

V and J are TRBV2 and TRBJ1-4; D unclear. This CDR3 comprises 14 residues. The V gene lost 5 bases and the J gene lost 7 bases, with 14 bases spanning the gap. Germline V lookup: CDR1 SNHLY, CDR2 FYNNEI. The CDR3 is CASSYEDRSEKLFF. The CDR3 bases are TGTGCCAGCAGTTACGAGGACCGATCTGAAAAACTGTTTTTT.

DNA for the CDR3: TGTGCCAGCACCCCGGTGGGGGTGTACACTGAAGCTTTCTTT. Residues: CASTPVGVYTEAFF. The chain uses TRBV7-9 and TRBJ1-1, with D perhaps TRBD1 (5 bases). Trimming left V 7 bases short and J 3 bases short, with 15 bases between. The length of the CDR3 is 14 residues. Germline values: CDR1 SEHNR, CDR2 FQNEAQ (reference sequence).

CDR3 protein: CASRPGVAAFHEQFF. DNA for the CDR3: TGTGCCAGCAGACCCGGGGTAGCGGCCTTCCATGAGCAGTTCTTC. The chain combines TRBV6-5 with TRBJ2-1; D may be TRBD2 (6 bases). Trimming removed 6 bases from V and 8 bases from J, with 20 bases in between. Germline V gives CDR1 MNHEY, CDR2 SVGAGI. The CDR3 length is 15 residues.

The chain is built from TRBV6-6 and TRBJ2-7; the match to TRBD2 covers 8 bases. The CDR3 consists of 14 residues. Germline V gene data show CDR1 as MNHNY and CDR2 as SVGAGI (reference sequence). V shed 5 bases and J 1 base; nucleotides not matched to a gene: 4. CDR3 coding DNA: TGTGCCAGCAGTCCCCGGGGGGGGTCCTACGAGCAGTACTTC. It translates to CASSPRGGSYEQYF.

The chain uses TRBV6-5 and TRBJ2-7; 9 bases map to TRBD1. CDR1 is MNHEY, CDR2 SVGAGI, per germline. Germline trimming cut 5 bases from V and 3 bases from J; bases unmatched to any gene: 8. The length of the CDR3 is 15 residues. The CDR3 DNA reads as TGTGCCAGCAGTCCTCACAGGGGGCGAAGCTACGAGCAGTACTTC. Amino acid sequence: CASSPHRGRSYEQYF.

The rearrangement uses TRBV7-2 and TRBJ2-5, with TRBD1 matching 7 bases. The CDR3 extends over 14 amino acids. V lost 8 bases, J lost 3 bases, and 9 bases stayed unmatched. Germline V lookup: CDR1 SGHTA, CDR2 FQGNSA. The CDR3 loop reads CASGTNRGKETQYF. DNA of the CDR3: TGTGCCAGCGGGACAAACAGGGGAAAAGAGACCCAGTACTTC.

This rearrangement joins TRBV5-1 to TRBJ1-5; D is uncertain. The V gene lost 0 bases and the J gene lost 5 bases, with 12 bases spanning the gap. This CDR3 contains 15 residues. Germline CDR1 is SGHRS and CDR2 is YFSETQ. CDR3 loop: CASSLGTREDQPQHF. The CDR3 DNA reads as TGCGCCAGCAGCTTGGGGACCCGTGAGGATCAGCCCCAGCATTTT.

This clone was observed once. V and J are TRBV6-1 and TRBJ1-5; D gene unclear. Trimming shortened V by 1 base and J by 4 bases, and 11 bases separated the two germline ends. This CDR3 has 15 amino acids. The germline V gene encodes CDR1 MNHNS and CDR2 SASEGT. Written as DNA, the CDR3 is TGTGCCAGCAGTGAAGTATCGGTGTTAAATCAGCCCCAGCATTTT. Amino acids: CASSEVSVLNQPQHF.